These 21 T cell receptor beta chains share one sample of origin, sequenced in a study of T-cell memory formation after mild COVID-19. Each CDR3 protein gets one entry after TCRdb re-called the 5' RACE reads with MiXCR. The data hold over 300,000 distinct CDR3 sequences, with 20% to 25% observed a single time. The sample taken for sequencing was PBMCs or a T cell subset sorted from them (not recorded which). The receptors were gathered from a man aged 18-30 years who had mild COVID-19 (a few samples of this study predate the infection). Cell type and time point are not known.

This clonotype has just a few counts. The chain employs TRBV29-1 and TRBJ1-1; tentative D call: TRBD1 (6 bases). V shed 6 bases and J shed 4 bases, with 9 bases lying between them. This CDR3 is 11 amino acids long. Germline assignment: CDR1 SQVTM and CDR2 ANQGSEA. CDR3 sequence: CSVGRGTEAFF. The DNA for the CDR3 is TGCAGCGTGGGCAGGGGCACTGAAGCTTTCTTT.

This clonotype occurred many times. V is TRBV7-2 and J is TRBJ1-6, with D possibly being TRBD1 (5 bases). The V end was cut by 3 bases, the J end by 0 bases, with 9 bases between. The CDR3 spans 16 residues. CDR1 is SGHTA and CDR2 is FQGNSA in the germline V gene. The DNA for the CDR3 is TGTGCCAGCAGCTTGGCGGGGGGCTCCTATAATTCACCCCTCCACTTT. As protein: CASSLAGGSYNSPLHF.

This chain uses TRBV12-3 or TRBV12-4 with TRBJ2-5; 7 bases map to TRBD2. Trimming took 5 bases from V and 5 from J; bases not matched to a gene: 8. The length of the CDR3 is 14 residues. CDR3 DNA: TGTGCCAGCAGTCCCCGGGTGGGGGGGGAGACCCAGTACTTC. Protein: CASSPRVGGETQYF.

In its sample, this clonotype was seen many times. The gene calls are TRBV12-3 or TRBV12-4 and TRBJ2-3, with no clear D. The CDR3 sequence is 13 residues long. The V gene lost 4 bases and the J gene lost 1 base, with 6 bases spanning the gap. The CDR3 spells CASSSRGTDTQYF. The DNA of the CDR3 is TGTGCCAGCAGTTCAAGGGGCACAGATACGCAGTATTTT.

The chain recombines TRBV6-1 with TRBJ1-5; no clear D gene. From germline, CDR1 is MNHNS and CDR2 SASEGT. Deletions cut 7 bases from V and 7 bases from J, with 14 bases between. CDR3 size: 13 residues. DNA of the CDR3: TGTGCCAGCACTTACCAGGAAGACCAGCCCCAGCATTTT. As protein: CASTYQEDQPQHF.

This clonotype was counted ten times or more. This sequence joins TRBV2 and TRBJ2-5; the match to TRBD2 covers 11 bases. This CDR3 is built from 15 residues. The V and J ends lost 4 bases and 2 bases, in that order; junction bases with no gene match: 3. Germline loops: CDR1 SNHLY, CDR2 FYNNEI. The CDR3 spells CASSGASGGQETQYF. CDR3 DNA sequence: TGTGCCAGCAGTGGGGCTAGCGGGGGGCAAGAGACCCAGTACTTC.

The chain has TRBV7-2 and TRBJ1-1, with a tentative D call TRBD1 (6 bases). The CDR3 sequence is 12 residues long. Germline V gene lookup returns CDR1 SGHTA and CDR2 FQGNSA. The V end was cut by 4 bases, the J end by 8 bases, with 11 bases between. CDR3 DNA sequence: TGTGCCAGCAGCTCTTACCAGGGGGAAGCTTTCTTT. Protein product: CASSSYQGEAFF.

The chain has TRBV7-9 and TRBJ2-7, with a weak D call TRBD1 (6 bases). The CDR3 covers 13 residues. The V gene's germline CDR1 is SEHNR and CDR2 FQNEAQ (reference sequence). V was cut by 5 bases and J by 2 bases, with 10 bases left in between. CDR3 sequence: CASSPRDTYEQYF. The CDR3 DNA reads TGTGCCAGCAGCCCCCGGGACACCTACGAGCAGTACTTC.

This clonotype was found a few times. The chain has TRBV6-6 and TRBJ2-3; either TRBD1 or TRBD2 may fit D (5 bases each). V was clipped by 6 bases and J by 1 base, with 14 bases between them. CDR3 length: 15 amino acids. The germline V gene has CDR1 MNHNY and CDR2 SVGAGI (reference sequence). The CDR3 is CASSRLGERTDTQYF. In DNA form, the CDR3 reads TGTGCCAGCAGCCGGCTGGGGGAGCGCACAGATACGCAGTATTTT.

This clonotype came up a few times. The chain combines TRBV3-1 with TRBJ1-5; D is ambiguous. The CDR3 is made up of 14 amino acids. Germline values: CDR1 LGHDT, CDR2 YNNKEL (reference sequence). V lost 3 bases to trimming and J lost 1 base, with 7 bases between them. The CDR3 here is CASSQSRSNQPQHF. The CDR3 bases are TGTGCCAGCAGCCAGAGTCGGAGCAATCAGCCCCAGCATTTT.

This clonotype was seen repeatedly, ten times or more. V is TRBV12-3 or TRBV12-4 and J is TRBJ2-4; no clear D. The CDR3 runs to 12 residues. V was pared by 6 bases and J by 9 bases, with 12 bases between. This CDR3 is CASSRLDGIQYF. The CDR3 region has the DNA TGTGCCAGCAGCAGATTAGACGGCATTCAGTACTTC.

This clonotype was counted only a few times. The rearrangement uses TRBV5-1 and TRBJ1-1; D is undetermined. Germline assignment: CDR1 SGHRS and CDR2 YFSETQ. V was cut by 3 bases and J by 4 bases, with 10 bases left in between. CDR3 length: 13 residues. The CDR3 here is CASSSWAGTEAFF. Written as DNA, the CDR3 is TGCGCCAGCAGCTCGTGGGCAGGCACTGAAGCTTTCTTT. The full variable domain, its missing parts supplied by reference TRBV5-1 and TRBJ1-1, is KAGVTQTPRYLIKTRGQQVTLSCSPISGHRSVSWYQQTPGQGLQFLFEYFSETQRNKGNFPGRFSGRQFSNSRSEMNVSTLELGDSALYLCASSSWAGTEAFFGQGTRLTVV.

This clonotype was found a few times. The chain joins TRBV29-1 to TRBJ2-7, with 8 bases matching TRBD1. Germline loops: CDR1 SQVTM, CDR2 ANQGSEA. Unmatched junction bases numbered 8, after V lost 5 bases and J lost 5 bases. There are 13 residues in the CDR3. CDR3 sequence reads: CSVYAGGIDEQYF. As DNA, the CDR3 is TGCAGCGTTTATGCAGGGGGCATTGACGAGCAGTACTTC.

This clonotype has ten or more counts. The chain couples TRBV7-2 to TRBJ1-5, with D hard to call. V lost 5 bases and J 6 bases, leaving 14 bases between the germline ends. Germline loops: CDR1 SGHTA, CDR2 FQGNSA. The CDR3 sequence is 14 residues long. This CDR3 reads CASSARGRGQPQHF. CDR3 nucleotide sequence: TGTGCCAGCAGCGCTAGAGGCAGAGGTCAGCCCCAGCATTTT.

This clonotype was observed a handful of times. This rearrangement joins TRBV6-1 to TRBJ2-3; D gene ambiguous. Germline V gene lookup returns CDR1 MNHNS and CDR2 SASEGT. This CDR3 contains 16 residues. V shed 7 bases and J shed 0 bases, with 17 bases lying between them. The CDR3 nucleotides are TGTGCCAGCATATTCCTACCGATGGCCAGCACAGATACGCAGTATTTT. It codes for CASIFLPMASTDTQYF.

There are a few counts of this clonotype. The V gene is TRBV29-1, the J gene TRBJ1-1; TRBD1 is a possible D gene (5 bases). Germline V gene sequence: CDR1 SQVTM, CDR2 ANQGSEA. Trimming pared 4 bases from V and 0 bases from J, leaving 9 bases between. This CDR3 has 13 amino acids. This CDR3 reads CSVAKGVNTEAFF. The DNA of the CDR3 is TGCAGCGTTGCGAAAGGGGTGAACACTGAAGCTTTCTTT.

V is TRBV6-2 or TRBV6-3 and J is TRBJ1-3, with D possibly being TRBD1 (6 bases). The V and J ends lost 8 bases and 4 bases respectively, with 18 bases between them. The CDR3 is 15 amino acids. CDR1 and CDR2 from the germline V gene are MNHEY and SVGEGT. This CDR3 reads CASQTHRVEGNTIYF. CDR3 in DNA: TGTGCCAGCCAAACCCACAGGGTCGAAGGAAACACCATATATTTT.

This clonotype has more than one count but fewer than ten. The chain has TRBV5-1 and TRBJ1-2, with 9 bases fitting TRBD1. Germline V gene sequence: CDR1 SGHRS, CDR2 YFSETQ. The V gene end was trimmed by 3 bases and the J gene end by 7 bases; junction bases not matched to a gene: 4. The CDR3 is 13 residues long. CDR3: CASSSEQGAGYTF. As DNA, the CDR3 is TGCGCCAGCAGCTCGGAACAGGGGGCTGGCTACACCTTC.

This clonotype was seen many times. This sequence joins TRBV4-2 and TRBJ2-2, with a weak D call TRBD1 (6 bases). Germline values: CDR1 LGHNA, CDR2 YNFKEQ. V was trimmed by 0 bases and J by 5 bases, leaving 16 bases between them. This CDR3 has 17 amino acids. The CDR3 reads CASSQEGDKRTTGELFF. CDR3 sequence (DNA): TGTGCCAGCAGCCAAGAGGGGGACAAACGAACAACCGGGGAGCTGTTTTTT.

The chain joins TRBV6-5 to TRBJ1-2; 7 bases are a match to TRBD1. V shed 0 bases, J shed 8 bases, and the junction held 6 bases outside the gene matches. This CDR3 has 14 residues. Germline CDR1 is MNHEY and CDR2 is SVGAGI. The CDR3 here is CASSYSRRGLGYTF. In nucleotides, the CDR3 is TGTGCCAGCAGTTACTCTAGGAGGGGGCTCGGCTACACCTTC.

The chain carries TRBV4-1 and TRBJ1-4, with D possibly TRBD1 on 6 matching bases. CDR1 is MGHRA, CDR2 YSYEKL, per germline. This CDR3 has 16 amino acids. The V end was cut by 6 bases, the J end by 5 bases, with 19 bases between. CDR3 DNA sequence: TGCGCCAGCAGATCAAAATTGGGGGGCTGGAATGAAAAACTGTTTTTT. This codes for CASRSKLGGWNEKLFF.